This is a list of T cell receptor beta chains from one sample in a study of early T cells in non-severe SARS-CoV-2 infection. TCRdb re-analysed the 5' RACE reads in MiXCR, keeping a single row per CDR3 protein. The data contain about 52,000 distinct CDR3 sequences, 8% to 8.5% of them seen just once; the ten biggest clones take up 9.4%. The sequencing sample was made of whole blood. All receptors come from an adult who was a healthcare worker with PCR-confirmed SARS-CoV-2 infection or an uninfected control (not recorded which). CDR3s include the opening cysteine and the closing phenylalanine or tryptophan. The D gene is left open where the match is weak. Size is omitted from some rows. Given values are once, few, many or a class for expanded clones.

J | size | D | V | DNA | CDR3
TRBJ1-1 | few | - | TRBV6-2/TRBV6-3 | TGTGCCAGCAGTCCCCCGGGGGGGGCGACTGAAGCTTTCTTT | CASSPPGGATEAFF
TRBJ2-2 | - | TRBD2 | TRBV20-1 | TGCAGTGCTCCCCGAGCGGGGGTGACGAACACCGGGGAGCTGTTTTTT | CSAPRAGVTNTGELFF
TRBJ1-5 | many | TRBD1 | TRBV6-1 | TGTGCCAGCAGTGAGGGACAGACCAATCAGCCCCAGCATTTT | CASSEGQTNQPQHF
TRBJ2-7 | - | - | TRBV6-1 | TGTGCCAGCAGTGGGTTCGGCAACTCCTACGAGCAGTACTTC | CASSGFGNSYEQYF
TRBJ1-3 | few | - | TRBV5-6 | TGTGCCAGCAGCTTTTATGGAAACACCATATATTTT | CASSFYGNTIYF
TRBJ1-1 | many | - | TRBV6-6 | TGTGCCAGCAGTTACCCCACAGGGCTGAACACTGAAGCTTTCTTT | CASSYPTGLNTEAFF
TRBJ2-5 | - | TRBD1 | TRBV10-3 | TGTGCCATCAGTGATCCGGGACAGGGTAGCGAGACCCAGTACTTC | CAISDPGQGSETQYF
TRBJ2-5 | - | - | TRBV7-8 | TGTGCCAGCAGCCCCGACTACCTGACAGGAGGAAACCGCCAGTACTTC | CASSPDYLTGGNRQYF
TRBJ2-7 | many | TRBD1 | TRBV19 | TGTGCCAGTAGTCCCAGGGGGCGAAGAATATACGAGCAGTACTTC | CASSPRGRRIYEQYF
TRBJ1-1 | - | - | TRBV5-4 | TGTGCCAGCAGCAGAGGGTTCACTGAAGCTTTCTTT | CASSRGFTEAFF
TRBJ2-7 | few | TRBD1 | TRBV20-1 | TGCAGTGCCGAGGGACAGGGGGCCTACGAGCAGTACTTC | CSAEGQGAYEQYF
TRBJ2-2 | many | - | TRBV5-1 | TGCGCCAGCAGCTTGTCAACCGGAAGCACCGGGGAGCTGTTTTTT | CASSLSTGSTGELFF
TRBJ1-4 | - | - | TRBV30 | TGTGCCTGGAGTGTTCGTCCACCTAATGAAAAACTGTTTTTT | CAWSVRPPNEKLFF
TRBJ1-5 | few | - | TRBV12-3/TRBV12-4 | TGTGCCATCACAGTAGGGAATAGCAATCAGCCCCAGCATTTT | CAITVGNSNQPQHF
TRBJ1-1 | few | TRBD1 | TRBV6-1 | TGTGCCAGCCACGGACAGGGCACTGAAGCTTTCTTT | CASHGQGTEAFF
TRBJ2-7 | few | - | TRBV28 | TGTGCCAGCAGTTTTGGCTTGGGGGTTCGCGAGCAGTACTTC | CASSFGLGVREQYF
TRBJ2-7 | - | - | TRBV4-2 | TGTGCCAGCAGCCAAGATTCGGTGATCTACGAGCAGTACTTC | CASSQDSVIYEQYF
TRBJ1-4 | many | TRBD1 | TRBV28 | TGTGCCAGCAGAGCGGACAGGGGGTATAATGAAAAACTGTTTTTT | CASRADRGYNEKLFF
TRBJ1-1 | many | - | TRBV30 | TGTGCCTGGAAGCTGGGGGCGACTGAAGCTTTCTTT | CAWKLGATEAFF
TRBJ2-7 | few | TRBD2 | TRBV7-2 | TGTGCCAGCAGCTACGGGGGGTCCTACGAGCAGTACTTC | CASSYGGSYEQYF
TRBJ1-1 | few | TRBD1 | TRBV25-1 | TGTGCCAGCAGTGAATGGGGGGACAGGCACACTGAAGCTTTCTTT | CASSEWGDRHTEAFF
TRBJ2-1 | - | TRBD1 | TRBV7-2 | TGTGCCAGCAGCTTAGGGACAGGGACCAATGAGCAGTTCTTC | CASSLGTGTNEQFF
TRBJ2-1 | many | TRBD2 | TRBV7-8 | TGTGCCAGCAGCCCCGGACTAGCGGGGGGGCCTGGGAATGAGCAGTTCTTC | CASSPGLAGGPGNEQFF
TRBJ1-2 | few | - | TRBV29-1 | TGCAGCGTTGAACTCTCCTATGGCTACACCTTC | CSVELSYGYTF
TRBJ2-1 | few | TRBD2 | TRBV6-5 | TGTGCCAGCAGTTACTCGACTAGCGGGGGAAGTGAGCAGTTCTTC | CASSYSTSGGSEQFF
TRBJ1-1 | many | - | TRBV7-3 | TGTGCCAGCAGCCAACAGGGCATGAACACTGAAGCTTTCTTT | CASSQQGMNTEAFF
TRBJ2-1 | - | TRBD1 | TRBV24-1 | TGTGCCACCAGTGCGGCAGGGGGATTTTACAATGAGCAGTTCTTC | CATSAAGGFYNEQFF
TRBJ2-3 | - | TRBD1 | TRBV11-3 | TGTGCCAGCAGCTTGGGGACAGGAACAGATACGCAGTATTTT | CASSLGTGTDTQYF
TRBJ2-1 | many | TRBD2 | TRBV4-3 | TGCGCCAGCAGCCAATTCCCTAGCGGGAGTGAGCAGTTCTTC | CASSQFPSGSEQFF
TRBJ2-1 | many | - | TRBV5-1 | TGCGCCAGCAGTACAATGTCAAAGTCCTACAATGAGCAGTTCTTC | CASSTMSKSYNEQFF
TRBJ2-2 | few | - | TRBV5-1 | TGCGCCAGCAGCTTGGCCACGGGGTCCGGGGAGCTGTTTTTT | CASSLATGSGELFF
TRBJ1-1 | - | - | TRBV18 | TGTGCCAGCTCAGAACAGGTTAACACTGAAGCTTTCTTT | CASSEQVNTEAFF
TRBJ1-1 | - | - | TRBV6-1 | TGTGCCAGCAGTTCACGAAGGGGGGGGACTGAAGCTTTCTTT | CASSSRRGGTEAFF
TRBJ2-2 | few | TRBD2 | TRBV3-1 | TGTGCCAGCAGCCCCAGGACTAGCGGGGTCGCCGGGGAGCTGTTTTTT | CASSPRTSGVAGELFF
TRBJ2-1 | - | TRBD1 | TRBV11-1 | TGTGCCAGCAGCTTAGCAGGACAGGGGACCTACAATGAGCAGTTCTTC | CASSLAGQGTYNEQFF
TRBJ2-3 | many | - | TRBV20-1 | TGCAGTGCTAGGCGGGACCCTAGCACAGATACGCAGTATTTT | CSARRDPSTDTQYF
TRBJ2-7 | few | TRBD2 | TRBV3-1 | TGTGCCAGCAGCCAAGCTGCGGGAGACGACGAGCAGTACTTC | CASSQAAGDDEQYF
TRBJ2-5 | few | TRBD1 | TRBV12-3/TRBV12-4 | TGTGCCAGCAGTACAGGGGGCTTAAAGACCCAGTACTTC | CASSTGGLKTQYF
TRBJ1-2 | - | - | TRBV18 | TGTGCCAGCTCACCCGGGGCGCGAGTCTTTGGCTACACCTTC | CASSPGARVFGYTF
TRBJ2-3 | - | - | TRBV6-5 | TGTGCCAGCAGGGCCCAACCTTCTAGCACAGATACGCAGTATTTT | CASRAQPSSTDTQYF
TRBJ2-1 | few | - | TRBV25-1 | TGTGCCACCCAGGAGTCTGGGGCAGGGTACAATGAGCAGTTCTTC | CATQESGAGYNEQFF
TRBJ2-2 | few | - | TRBV24-1 | TGTGCCACCAGTGATTTTAAGGGTACCGGGGAGCTGTTTTTT | CATSDFKGTGELFF
TRBJ1-1 | many | - | TRBV7-9 | TGTGCCAGCAGCTTAGTTCGCGGGATGAACACTGAAGCTTTCTTT | CASSLVRGMNTEAFF
TRBJ2-2 | - | - | TRBV7-3 | TGTGCCAGCAGTTCCACCGCCGCCGGGGAGCTGTTTTTT | CASSSTAAGELFF
TRBJ2-7 | - | TRBD1 | TRBV20-1 | TGCAGTGCTAGATCTCCAGGGGGCGCGCTCCCAGTCCACGAGCAGTACTTC | CSARSPGGALPVHEQYF